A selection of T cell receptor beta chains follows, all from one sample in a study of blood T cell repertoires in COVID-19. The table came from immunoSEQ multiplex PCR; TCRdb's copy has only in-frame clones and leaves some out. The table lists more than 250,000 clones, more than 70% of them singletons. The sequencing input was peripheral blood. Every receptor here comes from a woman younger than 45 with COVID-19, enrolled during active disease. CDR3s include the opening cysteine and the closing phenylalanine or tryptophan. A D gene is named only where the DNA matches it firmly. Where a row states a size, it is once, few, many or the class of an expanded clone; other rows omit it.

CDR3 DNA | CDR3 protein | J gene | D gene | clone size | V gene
TGTGCCACCAGCAGAGCGACAGACCTCTATGGCTACACCTTC | CATSRATDLYGYTF | TRBJ1-2 | NA | NA | TRBV15
TGTGCCAGCAGGAAGGGGGCAGAGACCCAGTACTTC | CASRKGAETQYF | TRBJ2-5 | TRBD1 | NA | TRBV3-1/TRBV3-2
TGTGCCACCAGCAGAGATAATGGGGGCGGGTCAACTAATGAAAAACTGTTTTTT | CATSRDNGGGSTNEKLFF | TRBJ1-4 | NA | NA | TRBV15
TGTGCCAGTAGTATAGTATTTTTAGGGAGGGGCAATCAGCCCCAGCATTTT | CASSIVFLGRGNQPQHF | TRBJ1-5 | NA | few | TRBV19
TGTGCCGTCCGGGGGGCGGCCGGGGAGCTGTTTTTT | CAVRGAAGELFF | TRBJ2-2 | NA | NA | TRBV28
TGTGCCAGCAGGGGGACAGGGGGCAGCTCCTATAATTCACCCCTCCACTTT | CASRGTGGSSYNSPLHF | TRBJ1-6 | TRBD1 | NA | TRBV25-1
TGTGCCAGCAGTTCATCACCAGGTTTCTATGGCTACACCTTC | CASSSSPGFYGYTF | TRBJ1-2 | NA | NA | TRBV6-6
TGTGCCAGCAGCGATTCAGACAGGGAAAATGTCTACACCTTC | CASSDSDRENVYTF | TRBJ1-2 | TRBD1 | once | TRBV6-6
TGCGCCAGCAGCCCCGGGCGGGGGGGCACAGATACGCAGTATTTT | CASSPGRGGTDTQYF | TRBJ2-3 | TRBD2 | NA | TRBV5-1
TGTGCCAGCAGCGTAGCCAGGGGCGGCTACACCTTC | CASSVARGGYTF | TRBJ1-2 | NA | NA | TRBV9
TGTGCCAGCAGCTTGTATGGACAGGGGTTGAACGAGCAGTACTTC | CASSLYGQGLNEQYF | TRBJ2-7 | TRBD1 | NA | TRBV5-5
TGTGCCAGCAGCTTAGTTGCCAGGTCACCCCTCCACTTT | CASSLVARSPLHF | TRBJ1-6 | NA | NA | TRBV11-2
TGTGCCAGTAGTACGGACTCCCCCGGGACTGAAGCTTTCTTT | CASSTDSPGTEAFF | TRBJ1-1 | NA | NA | TRBV19
TGTGCCAGCAGCTTGGGAAGCGGGGTTATTTACGAGCAGTACTTC | CASSLGSGVIYEQYF | TRBJ2-7 | TRBD2 | NA | TRBV7-2
TGTGCCACGGGGAGGTCGATGGTAGATACGCAGTATTTT | CATGRSMVDTQYF | TRBJ2-3 | NA | NA | TRBV2
TGTGCCAGCTCCGGGTACGTCGGCTACGAGCAGTACTTC | CASSGYVGYEQYF | TRBJ2-7 | NA | NA | TRBV12-3/TRBV12-4